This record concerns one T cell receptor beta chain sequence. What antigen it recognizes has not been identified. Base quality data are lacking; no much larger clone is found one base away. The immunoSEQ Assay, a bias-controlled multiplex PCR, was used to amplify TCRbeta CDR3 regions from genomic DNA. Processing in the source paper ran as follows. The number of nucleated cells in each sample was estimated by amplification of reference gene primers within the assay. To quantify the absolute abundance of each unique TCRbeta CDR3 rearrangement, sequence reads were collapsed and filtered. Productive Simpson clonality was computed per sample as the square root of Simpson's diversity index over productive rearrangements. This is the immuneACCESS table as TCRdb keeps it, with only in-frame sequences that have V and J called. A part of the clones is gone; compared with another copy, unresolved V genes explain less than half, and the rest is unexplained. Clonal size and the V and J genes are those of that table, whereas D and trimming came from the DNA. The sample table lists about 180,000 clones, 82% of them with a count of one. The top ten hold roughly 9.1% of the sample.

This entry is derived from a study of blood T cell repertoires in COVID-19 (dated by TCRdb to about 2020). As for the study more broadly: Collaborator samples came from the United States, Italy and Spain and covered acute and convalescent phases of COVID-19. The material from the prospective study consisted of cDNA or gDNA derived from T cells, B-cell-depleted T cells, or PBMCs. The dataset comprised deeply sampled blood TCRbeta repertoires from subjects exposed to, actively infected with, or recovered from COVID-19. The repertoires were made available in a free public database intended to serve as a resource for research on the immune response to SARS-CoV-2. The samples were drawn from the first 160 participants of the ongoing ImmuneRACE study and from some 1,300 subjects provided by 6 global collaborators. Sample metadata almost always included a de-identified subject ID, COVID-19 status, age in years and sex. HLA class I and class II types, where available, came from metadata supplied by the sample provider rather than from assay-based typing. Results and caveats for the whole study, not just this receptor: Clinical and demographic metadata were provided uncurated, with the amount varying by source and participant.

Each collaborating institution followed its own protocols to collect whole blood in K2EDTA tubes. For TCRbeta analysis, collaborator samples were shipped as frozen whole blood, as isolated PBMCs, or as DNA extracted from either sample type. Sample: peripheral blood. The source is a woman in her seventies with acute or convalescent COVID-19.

The CDR3 reads CASSIIGEANTGELFF. The sequenced DNA: TGTGCCAGTAGTATTATTGGGGAGGCGAACACCGGGGAGCTGTTTTTT. The chain is made from TRBV19 and TRBJ2-2; a tentative D match to TRBD2 spans 6 bases. The CDR3 measures 16 amino acids from cysteine to phenylalanine. The only DNA kept is the CDR3, 48 bases in frame from the first base. As encoded in the germline V gene (reference sequence), CDR1 is LNHDA while CDR2 is SQIVND. The trim is 3 bases for V and 0 bases for J, with a gap of 11 bases between the germline ends.